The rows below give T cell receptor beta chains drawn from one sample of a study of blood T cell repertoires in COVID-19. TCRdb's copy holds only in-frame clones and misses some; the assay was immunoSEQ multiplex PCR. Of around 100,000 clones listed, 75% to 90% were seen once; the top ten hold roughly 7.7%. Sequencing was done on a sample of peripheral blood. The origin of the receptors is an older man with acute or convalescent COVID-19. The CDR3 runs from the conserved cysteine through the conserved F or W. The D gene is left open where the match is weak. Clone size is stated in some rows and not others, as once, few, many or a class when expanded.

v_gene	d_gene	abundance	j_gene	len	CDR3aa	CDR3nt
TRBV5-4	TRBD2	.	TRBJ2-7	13	CASSRGGGYEQYF	TGTGCCAGCAGCCGCGGGGGGGGCTACGAGCAGTACTTC
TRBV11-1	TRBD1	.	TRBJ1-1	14	CASSSRQGDTEAFF	TGTGCCAGCAGCTCCCGACAGGGTGACACTGAAGCTTTCTTT
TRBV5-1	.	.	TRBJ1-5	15	CASSPEGDSNQPQHF	TGCGCCAGCAGCCCCGAGGGGGATAGCAATCAGCCCCAGCATTTT
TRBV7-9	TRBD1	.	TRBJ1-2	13	CASSRQGSWGYTF	TGTGCCAGCAGCCGACAGGGTTCCTGGGGCTACACCTTC
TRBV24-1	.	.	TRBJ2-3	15	CATSSPSRSTDTQYF	TGTGCCACCAGCTCGCCTAGCAGAAGCACAGATACGCAGTATTTT
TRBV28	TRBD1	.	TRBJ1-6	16	CASSAGGISYNSPLHF	TGTGCCAGCAGTGCAGGGGGCATCTCCTATAATTCACCCCTCCACTTT
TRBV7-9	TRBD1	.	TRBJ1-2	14	CASSQLQGAGGYTF	TGTGCCAGCAGCCAATTACAGGGGGCTGGCGGCTACACCTTC
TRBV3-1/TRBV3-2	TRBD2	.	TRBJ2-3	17	CASSRHLAGVGPDTQYF	TGTGCCAGCAGCCGACATCTAGCGGGAGTGGGCCCAGATACGCAGTATTTT
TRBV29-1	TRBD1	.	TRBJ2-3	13	CSVRDSSTDTQYF	TGCAGCGTTCGGGACAGTAGCACAGATACGCAGTATTTT
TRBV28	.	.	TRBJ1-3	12	CASSRARNTIYF	TGTGCCAGCAGCCGAGCGCGAAACACCATATATTTT
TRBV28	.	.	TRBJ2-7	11	CASSLRVEQYF	TGTGCCAGCAGTTTACGGGTCGAGCAGTACTTC
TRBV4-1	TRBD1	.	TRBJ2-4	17	CASSPPGTELAKNIQYF	TGCGCCAGCAGCCCTCCCGGGACAGAGTTAGCCAAAAACATTCAGTACTTC
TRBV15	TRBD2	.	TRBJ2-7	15	CATSRSGGTSTEQYF	TGTGCCACCAGCAGATCGGGCGGGACTAGTACCGAGCAGTACTTC
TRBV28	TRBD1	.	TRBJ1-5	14	CASRTGPSNQPQHF	TGTGCCAGCAGGACAGGGCCGAGCAATCAGCCCCAGCATTTT
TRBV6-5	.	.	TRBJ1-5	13	CASRNRDGQPQHF	TGTGCCAGCAGAAACAGGGACGGTCAGCCCCAGCATTTT
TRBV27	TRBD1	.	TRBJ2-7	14	CASRPGQVPNEQYF	TGTGCCAGCAGACCCGGACAGGTTCCCAACGAGCAGTACTTC
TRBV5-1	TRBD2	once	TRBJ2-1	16	CASSPSSSGGDNEQFF	TGCGCCAGCAGCCCTTCCTCTAGCGGGGGTGACAATGAGCAGTTCTTC
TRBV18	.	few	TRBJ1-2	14	CASSPIRGGYGYTF	TGTGCCAGCTCACCGATCAGGGGCGGCTATGGCTACACCTTC
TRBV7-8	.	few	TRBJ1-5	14	CASSLAGRIGPQHF	TGTGCCAGCAGCTTAGCGGGCAGGATAGGGCCCCAGCATTTT
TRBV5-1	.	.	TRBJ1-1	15	CASSQSTGPHTEAFF	TGCGCCAGCAGCCAAAGTACAGGGCCGCACACTGAAGCTTTCTTT
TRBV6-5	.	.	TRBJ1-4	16	CASSYGQTETNEKLFF	TGTGCCAGCAGTTACGGACAGACGGAAACTAATGAAAAACTGTTTTTT
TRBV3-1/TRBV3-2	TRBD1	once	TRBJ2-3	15	CASSLRTGGTDTQYF	TGTGCCAGCAGCCTACGGACAGGGGGAACAGATACGCAGTATTTT
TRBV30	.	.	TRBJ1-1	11	CAWSRVPEAFF	TGTGCCTGGAGTAGAGTGCCTGAAGCTTTCTTT
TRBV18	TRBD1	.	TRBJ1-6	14	CASSPDRGTSPLHF	TGTGCCAGCTCACCCGACAGGGGGACTTCACCCCTCCACTTT
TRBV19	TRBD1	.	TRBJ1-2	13	CASLGDREFGYTF	TGTGCCAGTTTAGGGGACAGGGAGTTTGGCTACACCTTC
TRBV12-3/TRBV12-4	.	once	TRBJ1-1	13	CASSLFGRGMSFF	TGTGCCAGCAGCCTATTTGGGCGAGGGATGTCTTTCTTT
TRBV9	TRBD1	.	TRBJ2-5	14	CASSAETGVKTQYF	TGTGCCAGCAGCGCCGAAACAGGGGTGAAGACCCAGTACTTC
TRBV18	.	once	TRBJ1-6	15	CASSPSGTGNSPLHF	TGTGCCAGCTCACCCTCCGGGACTGGGAATTCACCCCTCCACTTT
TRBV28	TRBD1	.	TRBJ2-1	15	CASSLPGGVHNEQFF	TGTGCCAGCAGTTTACCAGGGGGCGTTCACAATGAGCAGTTCTTC
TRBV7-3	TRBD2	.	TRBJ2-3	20	CASSRSGTSGGRLLTDTQYF	TGTGCCAGCAGCCGTTCCGGGACTAGCGGGGGCCGCCTGCTCACAGATACGCAGTATTTT
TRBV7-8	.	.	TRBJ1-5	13	CASSLDTSQPQHF	TGTGCCAGCAGCTTAGATACCAGTCAGCCCCAGCATTTT
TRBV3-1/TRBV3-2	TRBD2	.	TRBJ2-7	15	CASSQDPQGGREQYF	TGTGCCAGCAGCCAAGATCCCCAGGGAGGGAGGGAGCAGTACTTC
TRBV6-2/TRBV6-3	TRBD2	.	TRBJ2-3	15	CASRYGGSHTDTQYF	TGTGCCAGCAGGTACGGGGGGTCCCACACAGATACGCAGTATTTT
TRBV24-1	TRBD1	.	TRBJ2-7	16	CATSDIGTGGNYEQYF	TGTGCCACCAGTGATATCGGGACAGGGGGCAACTACGAGCAGTACTTC
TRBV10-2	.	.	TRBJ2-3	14	CASSVKPPTGTQYF	TGCGCCAGCAGTGTGAAGCCGCCCACAGGAACGCAGTATTTT
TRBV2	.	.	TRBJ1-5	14	CASGLTGSNQPQHF	TGTGCCAGCGGCTTGACAGGTAGCAATCAGCCCCAGCATTTT
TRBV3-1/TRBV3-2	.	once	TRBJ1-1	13	CASSPGTRIEAFF	TGTGCCAGCAGCCCAGGGACACGGATTGAAGCTTTCTTT
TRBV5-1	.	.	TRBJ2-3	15	CASSLEGGAGDTQYF	TGCGCCAGCAGCTTGGAGGGCGGGGCGGGAGATACGCAGTATTTT
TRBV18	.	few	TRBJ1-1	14	CASSPAGGWTEAFF	TGTGCCAGCTCACCAGCTGGGGGCTGGACTGAAGCTTTCTTT
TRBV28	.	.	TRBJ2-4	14	CASSPPSGKNIQYF	TGTGCCAGCAGCCCTCCGTCCGGGAAAAACATTCAGTACTTC
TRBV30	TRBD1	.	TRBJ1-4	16	CAWSSLLQGLNEKLFF	TGTGCCTGGAGCTCACTCCTACAGGGGCTCAATGAAAAACTGTTTTTT
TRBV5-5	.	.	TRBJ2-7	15	CASSLEAGVFYEQYF	TGTGCCAGCAGCTTGGAGGCAGGGGTATTCTACGAGCAGTACTTC